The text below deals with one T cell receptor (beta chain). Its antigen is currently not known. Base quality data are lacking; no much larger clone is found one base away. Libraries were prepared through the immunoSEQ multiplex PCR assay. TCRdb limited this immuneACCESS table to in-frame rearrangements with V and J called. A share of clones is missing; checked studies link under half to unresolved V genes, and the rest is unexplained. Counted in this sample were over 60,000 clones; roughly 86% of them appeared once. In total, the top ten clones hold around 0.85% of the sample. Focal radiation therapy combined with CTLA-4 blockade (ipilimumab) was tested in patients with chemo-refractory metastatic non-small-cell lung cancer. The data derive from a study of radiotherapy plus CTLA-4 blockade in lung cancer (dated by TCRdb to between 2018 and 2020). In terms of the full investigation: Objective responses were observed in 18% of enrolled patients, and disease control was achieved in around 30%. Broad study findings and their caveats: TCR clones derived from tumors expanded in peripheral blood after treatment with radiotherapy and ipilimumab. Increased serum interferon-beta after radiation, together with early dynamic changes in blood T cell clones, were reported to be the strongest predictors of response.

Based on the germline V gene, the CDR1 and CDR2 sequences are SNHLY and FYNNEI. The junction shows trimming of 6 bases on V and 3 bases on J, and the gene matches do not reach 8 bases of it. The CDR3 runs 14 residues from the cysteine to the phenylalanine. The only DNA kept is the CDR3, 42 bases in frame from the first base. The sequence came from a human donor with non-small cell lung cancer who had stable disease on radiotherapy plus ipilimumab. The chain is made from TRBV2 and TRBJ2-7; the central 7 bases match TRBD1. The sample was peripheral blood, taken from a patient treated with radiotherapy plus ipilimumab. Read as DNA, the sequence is TGTGCCAGCAGAGGGGGCCCGGGAAACTACGAGCAGTACTTC. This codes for CASRGGPGNYEQYF.